This T cell receptor beta chain was observed in a study of blood T cell repertoires in COVID-19. Across the whole study: T cells, B-cell-depleted T cells, or PBMCs supplied cDNA or gDNA.

Seattle's enrolled individuals joined amid active infection and were then monitored longitudinally. The CDR3 is 13 residues long. V was trimmed by 7 bases and J by 8 bases, leaving 18 bases between them. Germline V gene sequence: CDR1 SQVTM, CDR2 ANQGSEA. As processed by the authors: Amplification with reference gene primers provided the estimates of nucleated cell counts. Sequencing was performed with immunoSEQ multiplex PCR; in TCRdb, only in-frame clones are kept and a portion is missing. That table is the source of V, J and clone size, and D and trimming were worked out from the DNA. Seen here are around 300,000 clones, 75% to 95% observed once, and the top ten hold under 7%.

The sample taken for sequencing was peripheral blood. The source of this sequence is a young woman with COVID-19, enrolled during active disease. This chain connects TRBV29-1 to TRBJ2-1; D uncertain. CDR3 residues: CSAALLQWDEQFF. The CDR3 DNA reads as TGCAGCGCCGCCCTATTACAGTGGGATGAGCAGTTCTTC.